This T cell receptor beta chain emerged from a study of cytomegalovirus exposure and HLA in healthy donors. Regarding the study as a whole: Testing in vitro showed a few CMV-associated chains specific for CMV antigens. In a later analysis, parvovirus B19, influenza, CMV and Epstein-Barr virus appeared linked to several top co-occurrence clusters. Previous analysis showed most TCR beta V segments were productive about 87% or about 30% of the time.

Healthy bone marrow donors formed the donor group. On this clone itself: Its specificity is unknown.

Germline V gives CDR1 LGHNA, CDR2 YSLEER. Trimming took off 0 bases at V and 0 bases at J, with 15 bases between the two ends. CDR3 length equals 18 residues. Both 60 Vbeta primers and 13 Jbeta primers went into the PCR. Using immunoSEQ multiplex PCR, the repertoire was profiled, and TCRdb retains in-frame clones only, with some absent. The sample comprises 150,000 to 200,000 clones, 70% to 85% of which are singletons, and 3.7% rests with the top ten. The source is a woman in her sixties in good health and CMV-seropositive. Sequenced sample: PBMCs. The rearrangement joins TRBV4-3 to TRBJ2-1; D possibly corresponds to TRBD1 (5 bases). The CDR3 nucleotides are TGCGCCAGCAGCCAAGATCAAGCCAGGGTACCCTCCTACAATGAGCAGTTCTTC. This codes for CASSQDQARVPSYNEQFF.